This paragraph reports one TCR beta chain. Germline V gives CDR1 MNHNS, CDR2 SASEGT. Trimming removed 5 bases from V and 1 base from J; junction bases left unmatched: 9. The CDR3 length is 17 residues. This sample was taken from a study of breast tumors, draining lymph nodes, adjacent tissues. TCRdb used MiXCR to reprocess the multiplex PCR reads, holding one entry per CDR3 protein. Among 15,000 or so distinct CDR3 sequences listed, 40% to 50% were seen once. The chain recombines TRBV6-1 with TRBJ1-5, with TRBD1 matching 9 bases. Sequencing was carried out using tumor-adjacent breast tissue. The sequence was obtained from a female donor with breast cancer. Some clones in this sample may be carry-over from other donors' samples. CDR3 nucleotide sequence: TGTGCCAGCAGTCGATTACAGGGGGCGCGAAGCAATCAGCCCCAGCATTTT. The encoded protein is CASSRLQGARSNQPQHF.